The clone carrying this T cell receptor (beta chain) was seen only once. The sample belongs to a study of CD8 T cells in Susac syndrome. Study details: When blood was collected, patients with Susac syndrome were therapy-naive, were taking corticosteroids, or were receiving intravenous immunoglobulin alone.

The CDR3 is made up of 14 amino acids. The germline V and J ends were trimmed by 4 bases and 4 bases, with 14 bases remaining between them. CDR1 and CDR2 (germline): DFQATT, SNEGSKA (reference sequence). Roughly 0.45 to 1 ug RNA was reverse transcribed with random hexamers. Amplification of TCR beta CDR3 was carried out by immunoSEQ multiplex PCR, which covered 54 Vbeta and 13 Jbeta segments. MiXCR was run by TCRdb on the immunoSEQ multiplex PCR reads, yielding one entry per CDR3 protein. The sample holds over 150,000 distinct CDR3 sequences; around 94% are singletons and the top ten take 0.095% to 0.1%. Negative isolation yielded CD4+ and CD8+ T cells, and FACS enriched TEMRA cells.

Sequencing was carried out using CD4+ T cells from PBMCs. The rearrangement links TRBV20-1 to TRBJ2-1; D may be TRBD1 or TRBD2 (6 bases each). The sequence derives from a human donor with Susac syndrome. CDR3 sequence (DNA): TGCAGTGCTAACCGGGGGCCTATGTACAATGAGCAGTTCTTC. It codes for CSANRGPMYNEQFF.